This entry concerns a single T cell receptor beta chain. Its antigen is as yet unknown. Measured with immunoSEQ multiplex PCR; TCRdb has only the in-frame clones, and not every one. This sample has about 39,000 clones, with about 95% found just once. The CDR3 runs to 14 residues. Germline CDR1 reads MGHRA; CDR2 reads YSYEKL. J was trimmed by 14 bases and V by 6 bases; bases with no gene match: 12. The data originate from a study of graft-versus-host responses after intestinal transplantation. Study-level background: Every recipient had anti-thymocyte globulin induction and about three years of tacrolimus plus steroids.

Sequencing was performed on unstimulated CD8+ T cells sorted from spleen or lymph node cells, taken before transplant. The clonotype comes from a human donor who was the organ donor for an intestinal transplant. The V and J genes are TRBV4-1 and TRBJ1-4, with TRBD1 identical over 10 bases. The CDR3 spells CASSPGTGDTTLFF. CDR3 bases: TGCGCCAGCAGTCCCGGGACAGGGGACACCACCCTGTTTTTT.